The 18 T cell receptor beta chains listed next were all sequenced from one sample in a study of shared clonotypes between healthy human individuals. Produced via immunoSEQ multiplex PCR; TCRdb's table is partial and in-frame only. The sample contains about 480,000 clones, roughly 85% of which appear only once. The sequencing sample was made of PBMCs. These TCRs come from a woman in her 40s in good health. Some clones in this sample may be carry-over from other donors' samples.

DNA of the CDR3: TGTGCCAGCAGCTTCGGGATGCGGGAAGATGAGCAGTTCTTC. This translates into CASSFGMREDEQFF. The chain has TRBV7-9 and TRBJ2-1; a possible D gene is TRBD2 (6 bases). Germline lookup yields CDR1 SEHNR and CDR2 FQNEAQ (reference sequence). Trimming took 3 bases from V and 8 from J, leaving 14 bases between them. CDR3 length: 14 amino acids. Full variable domain (missing parts from reference TRBV7-9 and TRBJ2-1): DTGVSQNPRHKITKRGQNVTFRCDPISEHNRLYWYRQTLGQGPEFLTYFQNEAQLEKSRLLSDRFSAERPKGSFSTLEIQRTEQGDSAMYLCASSFGMREDEQFFGPGTRLTVL.

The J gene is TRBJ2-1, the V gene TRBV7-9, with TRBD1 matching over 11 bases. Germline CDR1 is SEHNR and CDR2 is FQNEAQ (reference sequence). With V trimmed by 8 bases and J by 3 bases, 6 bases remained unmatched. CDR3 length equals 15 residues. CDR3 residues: CASGTGTGGYNEQFF. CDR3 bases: TGTGCCAGCGGCACCGGGACAGGGGGCTACAATGAGCAGTTCTTC.

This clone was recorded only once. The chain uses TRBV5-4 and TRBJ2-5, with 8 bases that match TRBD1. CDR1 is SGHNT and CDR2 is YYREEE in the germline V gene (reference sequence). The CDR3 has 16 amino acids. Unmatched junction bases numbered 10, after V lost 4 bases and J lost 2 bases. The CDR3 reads CASSKTGDTLQETQYF. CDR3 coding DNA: TGTGCCAGCAGCAAGACAGGGGATACACTACAAGAGACCCAGTACTTC.

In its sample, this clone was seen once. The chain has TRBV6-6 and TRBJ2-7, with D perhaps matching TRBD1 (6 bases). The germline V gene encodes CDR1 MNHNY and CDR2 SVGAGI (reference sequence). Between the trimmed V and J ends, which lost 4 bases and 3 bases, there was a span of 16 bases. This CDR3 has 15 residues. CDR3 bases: TGTGCCAGCAGTTCGGGACAACCTAATTACTACGAGCAGTACTTC. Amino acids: CASSSGQPNYYEQYF.

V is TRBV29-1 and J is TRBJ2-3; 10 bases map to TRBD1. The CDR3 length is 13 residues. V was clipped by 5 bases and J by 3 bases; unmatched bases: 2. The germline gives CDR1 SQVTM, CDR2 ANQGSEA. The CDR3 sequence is CSVRTGGTDTQYF. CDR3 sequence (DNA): TGCAGCGTTAGGACAGGGGGAACAGATACGCAGTATTTT.

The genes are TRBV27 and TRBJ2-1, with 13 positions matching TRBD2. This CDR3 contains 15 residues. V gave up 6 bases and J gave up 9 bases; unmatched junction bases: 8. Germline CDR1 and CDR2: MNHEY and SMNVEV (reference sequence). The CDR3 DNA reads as TGTGCCAGCAGGAAACTAGCGGGAGGGCCTGGTGAGCAGTTCTTC. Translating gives CASRKLAGGPGEQFF.

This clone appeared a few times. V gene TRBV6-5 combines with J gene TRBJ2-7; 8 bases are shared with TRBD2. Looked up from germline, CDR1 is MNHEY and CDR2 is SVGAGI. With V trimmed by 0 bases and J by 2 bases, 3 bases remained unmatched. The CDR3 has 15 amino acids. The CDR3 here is CASSYSGLGTYEQYF. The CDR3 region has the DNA TGTGCCAGCAGTTACTCGGGACTAGGGACCTACGAGCAGTACTTC.

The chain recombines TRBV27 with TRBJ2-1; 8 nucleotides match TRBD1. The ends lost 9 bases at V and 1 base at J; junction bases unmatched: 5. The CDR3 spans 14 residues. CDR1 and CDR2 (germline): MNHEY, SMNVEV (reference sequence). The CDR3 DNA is TGTGCCAGTTCCCGGGACAGGTCCTACAATGAGCAGTTCTTC. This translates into CASSRDRSYNEQFF.

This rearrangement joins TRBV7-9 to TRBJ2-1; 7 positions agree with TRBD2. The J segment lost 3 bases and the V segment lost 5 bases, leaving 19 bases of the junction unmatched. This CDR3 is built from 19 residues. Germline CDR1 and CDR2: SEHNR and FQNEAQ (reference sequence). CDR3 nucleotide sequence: TGTGCCAGCAGCCGTCGCCCGCCCAGCGGGATAGCGTTCTACAATGAGCAGTTCTTC. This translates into CASSRRPPSGIAFYNEQFF. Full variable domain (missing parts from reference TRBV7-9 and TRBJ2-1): DTGVSQNPRHKITKRGQNVTFRCDPISEHNRLYWYRQTLGQGPEFLTYFQNEAQLEKSRLLSDRFSAERPKGSFSTLEIQRTEQGDSAMYLCASSRRPPSGIAFYNEQFFGPGTRLTVL.

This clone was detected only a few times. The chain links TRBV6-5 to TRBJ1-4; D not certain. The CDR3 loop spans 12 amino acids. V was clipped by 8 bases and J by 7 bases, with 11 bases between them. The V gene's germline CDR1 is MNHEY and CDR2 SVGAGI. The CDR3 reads CASSAPGEKLFF. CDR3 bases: TGTGCCAGCTCGGCCCCTGGTGAAAAACTGTTTTTT.

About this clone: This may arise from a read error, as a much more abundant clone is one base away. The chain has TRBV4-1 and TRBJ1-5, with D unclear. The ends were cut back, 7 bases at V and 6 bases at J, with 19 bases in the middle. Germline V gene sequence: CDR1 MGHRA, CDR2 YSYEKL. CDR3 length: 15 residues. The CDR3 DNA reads TGCGCCAGCACCCTAACCGGGGTTCTGGGTCAGCCCCAGCATTTT. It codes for CASTLTGVLGQPQHF.

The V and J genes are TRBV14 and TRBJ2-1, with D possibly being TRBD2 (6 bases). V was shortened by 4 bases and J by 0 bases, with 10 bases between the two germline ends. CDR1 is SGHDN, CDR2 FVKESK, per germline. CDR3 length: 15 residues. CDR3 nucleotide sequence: TGTGCCAGCAGCCCTCGGGGGAGCTCCTACAATGAGCAGTTCTTC. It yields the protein CASSPRGSSYNEQFF.

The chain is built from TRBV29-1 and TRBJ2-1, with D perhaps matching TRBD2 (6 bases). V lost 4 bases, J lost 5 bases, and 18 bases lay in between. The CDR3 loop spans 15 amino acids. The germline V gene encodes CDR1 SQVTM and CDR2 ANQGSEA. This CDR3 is CSVGGGVTSNNEQFF. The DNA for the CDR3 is TGCAGCGTTGGGGGTGGAGTGACTAGTAACAATGAGCAGTTCTTC.

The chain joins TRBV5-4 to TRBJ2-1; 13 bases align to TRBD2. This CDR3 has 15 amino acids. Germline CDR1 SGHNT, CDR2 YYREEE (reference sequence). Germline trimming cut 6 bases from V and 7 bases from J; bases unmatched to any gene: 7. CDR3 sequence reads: CASKPGLAGNNEQFF. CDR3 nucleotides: TGTGCCAGCAAACCGGGACTAGCGGGAAATAATGAGCAGTTCTTC.

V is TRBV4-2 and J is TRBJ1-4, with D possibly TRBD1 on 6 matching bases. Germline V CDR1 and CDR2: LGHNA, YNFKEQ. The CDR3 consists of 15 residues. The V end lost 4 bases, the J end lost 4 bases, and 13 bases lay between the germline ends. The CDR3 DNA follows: TGTGCCAGCAGCCCCAACAGGGTAGTTAATGAAAAACTGTTTTTT. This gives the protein CASSPNRVVNEKLFF.

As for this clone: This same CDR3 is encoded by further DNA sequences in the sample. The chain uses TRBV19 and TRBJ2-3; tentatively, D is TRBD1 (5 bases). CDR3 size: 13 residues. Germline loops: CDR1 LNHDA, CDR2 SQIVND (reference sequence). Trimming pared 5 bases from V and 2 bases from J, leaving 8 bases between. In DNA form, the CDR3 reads TGTGCCAGTAGTTGGACAAACACAGATACGCAGTATTTT. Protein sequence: CASSWTNTDTQYF.

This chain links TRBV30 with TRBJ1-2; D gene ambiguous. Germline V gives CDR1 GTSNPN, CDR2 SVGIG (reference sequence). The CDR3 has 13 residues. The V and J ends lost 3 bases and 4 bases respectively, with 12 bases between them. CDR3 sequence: CAWSFGSSYGYTF. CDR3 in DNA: TGTGCCTGGAGCTTCGGATCAAGCTATGGCTACACCTTC.

DNA for the CDR3: TGTGCCAGCAGCCACCCGACTGGGGGGAACACTGAAGCTTTCTTT. Translating it yields CASSHPTGGNTEAFF. The chain links TRBV4-2 to TRBJ1-1; TRBD1 might be the D (5 bases). V lost 3 bases and J lost 1, with 12 bases in between. Looked up from germline, CDR1 is LGHNA and CDR2 is YNFKEQ. CDR3 size: 15 residues.